This TCR beta chain was sequenced in a study of identifying expanded T cells in peripheral blood. General study points: Across healthy donors, higher total template counts meant significantly greater approximately 2-week count variance. Differentially abundant clones: about 1.1 between replicates, 16.4 at roughly 13 days, around 20 at four.

The CDR3 covers 17 residues. Germline assignment: CDR1 MGHRA and CDR2 YSYEKL. The V end lost 1 base, the J end lost 2 bases, and 17 bases lay between the germline ends. Collection occurred without any documented infections or immune events in donors. The assay was immunoSEQ multiplex PCR, and TCRdb's table has in-frame clones only and misses some. The top ten hold less than 4% of the sample, which has 130,000 or so clones, 84% seen once. About this clone itself: Antigen unknown.

The clonotype comes from a person aged 18 to 70 in good health. The rearrangement uses TRBV4-1 and TRBJ1-1; a weak D match, TRBD1 (5 bases). The material sequenced was blood. The CDR3 region has the DNA TGCGCCAGCAGCCAAGCTCGGGACCCAAGCCGAAACACTGAAGCTTTCTTT. This sequence encodes CASSQARDPSRNTEAFF.